What follows are 4 T cell receptor beta chains derived from one specimen sequenced in a study of blood T cell repertoires in COVID-19. Profiling relied on immunoSEQ multiplex PCR, and the TCRdb table lists in-frame clones only, not all of them. The sample consists of about 59,000 clones, around 67% of them appearing once. The sample consisted of peripheral blood. All receptors come from a woman aged 45-65 years with active or convalescent COVID-19.

The rearrangement joins TRBV29-1 to TRBJ1-2, with 7 bases matching TRBD1. This CDR3 has 11 residues. Trimming removed 7 bases from V and 8 bases from J; junction bases left unmatched: 7. Per the germline V gene, CDR1 is SQVTM and CDR2 is ANQGSEA. The CDR3 region has the DNA TGCAGCGGACAGGGAGTGGAAGGCTACACCTTC. It encodes CSGQGVEGYTF.

The chain has TRBV6-1 and TRBJ2-2; no reliable D call. The CDR3 covers 15 residues. V was trimmed by 1 base and J by 7 bases, leaving 13 bases between them. Germline V lookup: CDR1 MNHNS, CDR2 SASEGT. The DNA of the CDR3 is TGTGCCAGCAGTGAAGTGAGCAGGTTGGGCGGGGAGCTGTTTTTT. Protein: CASSEVSRLGGELFF.

This rearrangement joins TRBV29-1 to TRBJ2-7, with 8 bases identical to TRBD1. The CDR3 has 15 amino acids. Germline CDR1 and CDR2: SQVTM and ANQGSEA. V lost 3 bases and J lost 3; bases outside the gene matches: 10. DNA for the CDR3: TGCAGCGTTGAGCAAAGCCAGGGGGCGGACTACGAGCAGTACTTC. It codes for CSVEQSQGADYEQYF.

This chain joins TRBV19 and TRBJ1-2; D not certain. Looked up from germline, CDR1 is LNHDA and CDR2 is SQIVND (reference sequence). Between the trimmed V and J ends, which lost 6 bases and 4 bases, there was a span of 15 bases. This CDR3 comprises 14 residues. This CDR3 reads CASSLRRETYGYTF. Written as DNA, the CDR3 is TGTGCCAGTAGCCTAAGACGGGAAACCTATGGCTACACCTTC. The full variable domain, completed using reference TRBV19 and TRBJ1-2, is DGGITQSPKYLFRKEGQNVTLSCEQNLNHDAMYWYRQDPGQGLRLIYYSQIVNDFQKGDIAEGYSVSREKKESFPLTVTSAQKNPTAFYLCASSLRRETYGYTFGSGTRLTVV.